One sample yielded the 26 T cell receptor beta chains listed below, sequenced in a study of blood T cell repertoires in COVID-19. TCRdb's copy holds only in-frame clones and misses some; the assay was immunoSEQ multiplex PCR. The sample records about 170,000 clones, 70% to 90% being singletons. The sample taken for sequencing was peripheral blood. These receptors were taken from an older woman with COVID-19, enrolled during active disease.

CDR3 region: CASSLGGPDGYTF. Written as DNA, the CDR3 is TGTGCCAGCAGCTTAGGAGGTCCAGATGGCTACACCTTC. The J gene is TRBJ1-2, the V gene TRBV7-2; D unresolved. Trimming shortened V by 1 base and J by 6 bases, and 9 bases separated the two germline ends. CDR1 is SGHTA and CDR2 is FQGNSA in the germline V gene. The CDR3 contains 13 residues.

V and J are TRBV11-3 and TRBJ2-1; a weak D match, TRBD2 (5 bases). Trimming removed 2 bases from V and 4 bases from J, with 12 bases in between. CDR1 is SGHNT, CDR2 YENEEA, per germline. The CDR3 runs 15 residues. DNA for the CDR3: TGTGCCAGCAGCTTAAGGGTGGGAGAGTACAATGAGCAGTTCTTC. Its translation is CASSLRVGEYNEQFF.

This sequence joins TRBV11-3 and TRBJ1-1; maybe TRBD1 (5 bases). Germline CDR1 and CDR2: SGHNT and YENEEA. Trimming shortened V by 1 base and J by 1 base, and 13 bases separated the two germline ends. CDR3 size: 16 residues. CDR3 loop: CASSLALGGWNTEAFF. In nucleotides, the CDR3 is TGTGCCAGCAGCTTAGCCCTGGGGGGATGGAACACTGAAGCTTTCTTT.

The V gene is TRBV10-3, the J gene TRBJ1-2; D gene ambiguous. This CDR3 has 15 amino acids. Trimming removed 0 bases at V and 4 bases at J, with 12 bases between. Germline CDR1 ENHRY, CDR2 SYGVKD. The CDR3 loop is CAISESGATSYGYTF. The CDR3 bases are TGTGCCATCAGTGAGTCGGGAGCCACCTCCTATGGCTACACCTTC.

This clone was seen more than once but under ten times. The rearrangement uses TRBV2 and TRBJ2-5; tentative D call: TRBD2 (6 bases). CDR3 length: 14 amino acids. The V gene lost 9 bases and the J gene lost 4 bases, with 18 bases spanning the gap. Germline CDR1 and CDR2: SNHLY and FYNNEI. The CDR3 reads CASQLSGLGETQYF. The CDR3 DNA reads TGTGCCAGTCAACTGAGCGGGCTCGGAGAGACCCAGTACTTC. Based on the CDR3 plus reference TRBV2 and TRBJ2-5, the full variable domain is EPEVTQTPSHQVTQMGQEVILRCVPISNHLYFYWYRQILGQKVEFLVSFYNNEISEKSEIFDDQFSVERPDGSNFTLKIRSTKLEDSAMYFCASQLSGLGETQYFGPGTRLLVL.

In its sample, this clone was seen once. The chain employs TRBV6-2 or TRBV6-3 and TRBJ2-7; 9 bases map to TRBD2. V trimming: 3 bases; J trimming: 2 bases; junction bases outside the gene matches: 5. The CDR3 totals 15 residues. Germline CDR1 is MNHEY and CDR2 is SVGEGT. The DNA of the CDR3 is TGTGCCAGCAGTTATAGCGGGAGCGATACCTACGAGCAGTACTTC. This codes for CASSYSGSDTYEQYF.

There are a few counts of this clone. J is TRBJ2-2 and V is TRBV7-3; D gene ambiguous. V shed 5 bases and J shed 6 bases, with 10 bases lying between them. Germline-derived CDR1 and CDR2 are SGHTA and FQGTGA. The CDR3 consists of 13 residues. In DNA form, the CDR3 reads TGTGCCAGCAGCCGACAAATGGCCGGGGAGCTGTTTTTT. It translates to CASSRQMAGELFF.

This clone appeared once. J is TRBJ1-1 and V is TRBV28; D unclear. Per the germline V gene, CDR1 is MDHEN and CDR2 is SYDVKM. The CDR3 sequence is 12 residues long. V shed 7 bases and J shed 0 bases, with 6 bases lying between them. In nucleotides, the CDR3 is TGTGCCAGCATTAAGCTGAACACTGAAGCTTTCTTT. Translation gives CASIKLNTEAFF.

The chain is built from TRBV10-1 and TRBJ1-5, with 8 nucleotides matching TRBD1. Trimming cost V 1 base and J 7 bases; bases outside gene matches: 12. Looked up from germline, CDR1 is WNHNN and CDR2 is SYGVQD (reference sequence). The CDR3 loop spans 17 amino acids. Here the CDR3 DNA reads TGCGCCAGCAGTGAGTATACAGGGGGGGAGAGGGGCCAGCCCCAGCATTTT. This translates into CASSEYTGGERGQPQHF.

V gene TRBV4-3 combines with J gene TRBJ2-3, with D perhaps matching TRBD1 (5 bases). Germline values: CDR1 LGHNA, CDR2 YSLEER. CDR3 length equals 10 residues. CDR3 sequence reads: CVGAVDTQYF. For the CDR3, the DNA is TGCGTTGGGGCCGTGGATACGCAGTATTTT.

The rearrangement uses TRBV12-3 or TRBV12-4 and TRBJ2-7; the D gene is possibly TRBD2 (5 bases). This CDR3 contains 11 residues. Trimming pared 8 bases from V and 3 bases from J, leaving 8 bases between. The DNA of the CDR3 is TGTGCCAGCGCAGACTACTACGAGCAGTACTTC. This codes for CASADYYEQYF.

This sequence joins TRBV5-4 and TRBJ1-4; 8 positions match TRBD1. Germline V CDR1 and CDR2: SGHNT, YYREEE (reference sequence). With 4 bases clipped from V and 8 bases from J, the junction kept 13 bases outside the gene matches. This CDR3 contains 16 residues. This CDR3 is CASSLPRQGHREKLFF. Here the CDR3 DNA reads TGTGCCAGCAGCCTACCACGACAGGGGCATCGGGAAAAACTGTTTTTT.

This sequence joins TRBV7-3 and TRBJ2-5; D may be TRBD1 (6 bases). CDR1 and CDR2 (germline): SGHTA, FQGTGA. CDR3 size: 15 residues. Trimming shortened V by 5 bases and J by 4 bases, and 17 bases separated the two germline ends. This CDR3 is CASSPRGFTGETQYF. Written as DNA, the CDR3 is TGTGCCAGCAGCCCCAGGGGTTTTACGGGAGAGACCCAGTACTTC. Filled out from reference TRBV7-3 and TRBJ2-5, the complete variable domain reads GAGVSQTPSNKVTEKGKYVELRCDPISGHTALYWYRQSLGQGPEFLIYFQGTGAADDSGLPNDRFFAVRPEGSVSTLKIQRTERGDSAVYLCASSPRGFTGETQYFGPGTRLLVL.

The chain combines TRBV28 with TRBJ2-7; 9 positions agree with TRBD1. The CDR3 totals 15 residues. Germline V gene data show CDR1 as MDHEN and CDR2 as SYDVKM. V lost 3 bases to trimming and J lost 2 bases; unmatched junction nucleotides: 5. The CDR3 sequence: CASSFKTGGPYEQYF. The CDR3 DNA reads TGTGCCAGCAGTTTTAAGACAGGGGGTCCCTACGAGCAGTACTTC.

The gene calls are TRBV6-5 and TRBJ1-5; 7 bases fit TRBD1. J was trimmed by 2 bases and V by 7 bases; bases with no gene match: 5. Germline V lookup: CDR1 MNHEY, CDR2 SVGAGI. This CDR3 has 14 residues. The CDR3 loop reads CASTTGQGNQPQHF. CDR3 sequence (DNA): TGTGCCAGCACCACCGGACAGGGCAATCAGCCCCAGCATTTT.

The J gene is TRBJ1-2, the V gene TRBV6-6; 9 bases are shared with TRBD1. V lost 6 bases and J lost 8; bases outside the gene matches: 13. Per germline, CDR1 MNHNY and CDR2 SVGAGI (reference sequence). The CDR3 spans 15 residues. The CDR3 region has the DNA TGTGCCAGCAGGGACCGGGACAGGGTTACCTTGGGCTACACCTTC. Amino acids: CASRDRDRVTLGYTF.

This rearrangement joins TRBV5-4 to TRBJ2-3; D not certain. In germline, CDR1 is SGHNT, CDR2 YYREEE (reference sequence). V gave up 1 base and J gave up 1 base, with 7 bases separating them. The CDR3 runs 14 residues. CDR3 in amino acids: CASSLLGGTDTQYF. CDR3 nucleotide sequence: TGTGCCAGCAGCTTGTTGGGCGGCACAGATACGCAGTATTTT.

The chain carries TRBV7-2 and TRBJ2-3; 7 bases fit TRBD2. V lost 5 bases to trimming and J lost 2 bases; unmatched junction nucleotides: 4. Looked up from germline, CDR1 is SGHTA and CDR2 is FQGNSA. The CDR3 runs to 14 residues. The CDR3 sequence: CASSPLAFTDTQYF. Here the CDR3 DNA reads TGTGCCAGCAGCCCACTAGCGTTCACAGATACGCAGTATTTT.

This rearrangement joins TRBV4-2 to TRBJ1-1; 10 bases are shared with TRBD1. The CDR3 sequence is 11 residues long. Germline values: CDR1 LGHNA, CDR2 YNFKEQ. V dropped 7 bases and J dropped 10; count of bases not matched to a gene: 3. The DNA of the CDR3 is TGTGCCAGCACCGGACAGGGGGGAGCTTTCTTT. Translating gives CASTGQGGAFF.

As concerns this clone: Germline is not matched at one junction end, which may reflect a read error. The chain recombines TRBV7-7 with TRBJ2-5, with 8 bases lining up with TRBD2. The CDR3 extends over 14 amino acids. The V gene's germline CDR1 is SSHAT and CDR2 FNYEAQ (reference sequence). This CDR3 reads CASSAGGLGETQYF. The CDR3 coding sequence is TGTGCTAGCAGCGCGGGGGGACTAGGGGAGACCCAGTACTTC.

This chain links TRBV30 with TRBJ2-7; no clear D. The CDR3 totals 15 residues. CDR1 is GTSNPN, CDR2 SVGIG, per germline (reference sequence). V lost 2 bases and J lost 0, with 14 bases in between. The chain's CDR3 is CAWSQNDWISYEQYF. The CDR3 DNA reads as TGTGCCTGGAGTCAAAACGACTGGATCTCCTACGAGCAGTACTTC.

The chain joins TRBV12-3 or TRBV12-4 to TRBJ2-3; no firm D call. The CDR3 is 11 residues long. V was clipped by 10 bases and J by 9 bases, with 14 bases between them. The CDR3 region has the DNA TGTGCCACCACGGAGCAGAGCACGCAGTATTTT. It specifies CATTEQSTQYF.

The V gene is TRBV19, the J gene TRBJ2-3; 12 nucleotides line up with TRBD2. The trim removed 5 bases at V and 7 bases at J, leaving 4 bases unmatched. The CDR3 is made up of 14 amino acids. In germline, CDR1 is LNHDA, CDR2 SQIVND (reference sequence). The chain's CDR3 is CASSETSGSYTQYF. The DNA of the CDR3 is TGTGCCAGTAGTGAGACTAGCGGGAGTTATACGCAGTATTTT.

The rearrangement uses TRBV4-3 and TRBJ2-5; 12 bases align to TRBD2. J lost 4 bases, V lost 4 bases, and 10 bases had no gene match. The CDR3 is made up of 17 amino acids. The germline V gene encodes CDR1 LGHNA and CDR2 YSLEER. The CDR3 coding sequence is TGCGCCAGCAGCCTTTATTCTAGCGGGAGGGCCGCAGAGACCCAGTACTTC. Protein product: CASSLYSSGRAAETQYF.

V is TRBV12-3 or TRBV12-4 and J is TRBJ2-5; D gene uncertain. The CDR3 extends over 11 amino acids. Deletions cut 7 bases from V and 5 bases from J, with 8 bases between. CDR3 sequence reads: CASTNSETQYF. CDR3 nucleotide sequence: TGTGCCAGCACCAATAGTGAGACCCAGTACTTC.

The CDR3 DNA sequence: TGTGCCAGCAGTTTTCGAGGTATTTACCGCAATCAGCCCCAGCATTTT. This encodes CASSFRGIYRNQPQHF. This chain joins TRBV27 and TRBJ1-5; D call uncertain. CDR3 size: 16 residues. Germline CDR1 MNHEY, CDR2 SMNVEV (reference sequence). Trimming removed 3 bases at V and 2 bases at J, with 14 bases between.